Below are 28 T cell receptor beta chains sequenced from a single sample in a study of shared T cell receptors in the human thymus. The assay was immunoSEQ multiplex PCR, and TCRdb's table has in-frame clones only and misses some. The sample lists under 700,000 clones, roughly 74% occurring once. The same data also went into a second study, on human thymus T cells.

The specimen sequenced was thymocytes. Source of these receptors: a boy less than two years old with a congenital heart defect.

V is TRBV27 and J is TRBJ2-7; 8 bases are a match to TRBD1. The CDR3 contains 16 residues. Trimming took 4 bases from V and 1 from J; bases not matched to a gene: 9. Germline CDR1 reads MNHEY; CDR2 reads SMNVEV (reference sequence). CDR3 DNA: TGTGCCAGCAGTTCCCACCGCCGGGACAGGTCCTACGAGCAGTACTTC. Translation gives CASSSHRRDRSYEQYF.

The CDR3 DNA reads TGTGCCAGCAGTGACCCGGACTCGTTCTACGAGCAGTACTTC. This encodes CASSDPDSFYEQYF. This sequence joins TRBV25-1 and TRBJ2-7; D perhaps matches TRBD2 (5 bases). CDR1 and CDR2 from the germline V gene are MGHDK and SYGVNS. Trimming shortened V by 3 bases and J by 3 bases, and 12 bases separated the two germline ends. The CDR3 consists of 14 residues.

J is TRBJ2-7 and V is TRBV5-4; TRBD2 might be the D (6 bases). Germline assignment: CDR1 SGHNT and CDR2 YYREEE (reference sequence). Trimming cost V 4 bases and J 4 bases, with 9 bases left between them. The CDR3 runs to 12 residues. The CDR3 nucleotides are TGTGCCAGCAGCCGAGGGAGGTACGAGCAGTACTTC. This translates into CASSRGRYEQYF.

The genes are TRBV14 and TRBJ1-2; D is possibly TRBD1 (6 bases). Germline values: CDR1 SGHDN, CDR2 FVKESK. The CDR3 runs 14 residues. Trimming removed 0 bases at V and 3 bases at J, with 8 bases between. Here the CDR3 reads CASSQETGDYGYTF. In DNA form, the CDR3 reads TGTGCCAGCAGCCAAGAGACAGGCGACTATGGCTACACCTTC.

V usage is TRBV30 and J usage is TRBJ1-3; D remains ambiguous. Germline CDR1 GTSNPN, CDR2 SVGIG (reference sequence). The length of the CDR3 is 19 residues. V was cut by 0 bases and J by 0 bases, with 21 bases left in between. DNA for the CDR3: TGTGCCTGGAGTGTCGAAAGCAGGCCGACGGTGAGCTCTGGAAACACCATATATTTT. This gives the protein CAWSVESRPTVSSGNTIYF.

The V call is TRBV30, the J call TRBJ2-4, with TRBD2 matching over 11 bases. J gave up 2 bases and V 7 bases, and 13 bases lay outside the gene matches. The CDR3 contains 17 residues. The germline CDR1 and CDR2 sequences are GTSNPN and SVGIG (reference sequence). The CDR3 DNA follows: TGTGCCTCCGGGACTAGCGGTTTGGGGGGGTCCAAAAACATTCAGTACTTC. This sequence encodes CASGTSGLGGSKNIQYF. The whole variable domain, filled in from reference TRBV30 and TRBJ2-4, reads SQTIHQWPATLVQPVGSPLSLECTVEGTSNPNLYWYRQAAGRGLQLLFYSVGIGQISSEVPQNLSASRPQDRQFILSSKKLLLSDSGFYLCASGTSGLGGSKNIQYFGAGTRLSVL.

CDR3 sequence (DNA): TGCGCCAGCAGCTTTGGACTAGCGGGGGGTAATGAGCAGTTCTTC. This codes for CASSFGLAGGNEQFF. This chain connects TRBV5-1 to TRBJ2-1; 14 nucleotides match TRBD2. The J segment lost 7 bases and the V segment lost 2 bases, leaving 2 bases of the junction unmatched. Germline V gene sequence: CDR1 SGHRS, CDR2 YFSETQ. This CDR3 is built from 15 residues.

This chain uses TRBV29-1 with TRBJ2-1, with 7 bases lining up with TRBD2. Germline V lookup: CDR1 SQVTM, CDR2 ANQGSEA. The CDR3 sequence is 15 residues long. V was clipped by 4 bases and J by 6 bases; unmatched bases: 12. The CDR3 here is CSVGGGTPLFNEQFF. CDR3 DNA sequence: TGCAGCGTTGGGGGGGGGACCCCGCTATTCAATGAGCAGTTCTTC.

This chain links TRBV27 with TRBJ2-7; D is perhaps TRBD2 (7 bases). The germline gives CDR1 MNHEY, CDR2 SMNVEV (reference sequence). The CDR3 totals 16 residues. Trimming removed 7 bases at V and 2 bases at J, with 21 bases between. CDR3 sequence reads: CASTEGGGRGAYEQYF. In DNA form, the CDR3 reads TGTGCCAGCACCGAGGGGGGGGGCCGAGGGGCCTACGAGCAGTACTTC.

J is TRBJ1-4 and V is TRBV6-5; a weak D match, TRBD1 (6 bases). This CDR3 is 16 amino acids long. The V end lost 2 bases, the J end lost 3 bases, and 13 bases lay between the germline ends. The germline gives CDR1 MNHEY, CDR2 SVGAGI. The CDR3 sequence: CASSYRPRQANEKLFF. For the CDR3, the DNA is TGTGCCAGCAGTTACCGTCCGCGACAGGCTAATGAAAAACTGTTTTTT.

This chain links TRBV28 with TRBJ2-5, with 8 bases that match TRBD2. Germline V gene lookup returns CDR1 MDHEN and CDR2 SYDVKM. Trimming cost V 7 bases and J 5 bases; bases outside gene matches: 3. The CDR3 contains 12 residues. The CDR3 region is CASTKREETQYF. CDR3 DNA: TGTGCCAGCACGAAGCGGGAGGAGACCCAGTACTTC.

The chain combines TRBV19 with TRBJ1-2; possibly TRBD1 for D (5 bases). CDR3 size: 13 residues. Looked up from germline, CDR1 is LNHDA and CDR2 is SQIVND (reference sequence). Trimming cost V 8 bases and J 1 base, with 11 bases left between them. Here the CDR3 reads CASGHRSNYGYTF. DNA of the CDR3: TGTGCCAGTGGTCACAGGAGTAACTATGGCTACACCTTC. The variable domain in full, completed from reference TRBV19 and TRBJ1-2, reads DGGITQSPKYLFRKEGQNVTLSCEQNLNHDAMYWYRQDPGQGLRLIYYSQIVNDFQKGDIAEGYSVSREKKESFPLTVTSAQKNPTAFYLCASGHRSNYGYTFGSGTRLTVV.

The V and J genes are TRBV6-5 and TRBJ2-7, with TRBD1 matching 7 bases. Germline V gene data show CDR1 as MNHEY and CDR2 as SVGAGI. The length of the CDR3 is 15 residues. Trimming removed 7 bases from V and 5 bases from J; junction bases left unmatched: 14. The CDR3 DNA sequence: TGTGCCAGCACCCTCCGGAAAGGGGGCTGCCACGAGCAGTACTTC. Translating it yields CASTLRKGGCHEQYF.

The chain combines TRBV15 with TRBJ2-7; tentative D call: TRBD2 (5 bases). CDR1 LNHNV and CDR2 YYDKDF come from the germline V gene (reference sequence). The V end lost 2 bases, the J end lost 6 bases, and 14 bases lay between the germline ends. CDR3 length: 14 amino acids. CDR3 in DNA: TGTGCCACCAGCAGAACGGACTCCCTTTCCGAGCAGTACTTC. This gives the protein CATSRTDSLSEQYF.

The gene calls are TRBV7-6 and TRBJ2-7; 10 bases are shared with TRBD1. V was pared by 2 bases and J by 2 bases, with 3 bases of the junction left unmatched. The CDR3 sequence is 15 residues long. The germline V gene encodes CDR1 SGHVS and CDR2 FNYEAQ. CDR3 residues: CASSLRTGGAYEQYF. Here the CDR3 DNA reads TGTGCCAGCAGCTTACGGACAGGGGGGGCCTACGAGCAGTACTTC.

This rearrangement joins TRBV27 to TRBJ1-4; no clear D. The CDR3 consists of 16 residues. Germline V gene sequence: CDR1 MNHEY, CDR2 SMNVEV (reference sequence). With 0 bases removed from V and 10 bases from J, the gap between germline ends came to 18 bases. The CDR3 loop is CASSLSYRRTIRKLFF. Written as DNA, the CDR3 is TGTGCCAGCAGTTTATCTTATCGGAGAACAATCAGAAAACTGTTTTTT. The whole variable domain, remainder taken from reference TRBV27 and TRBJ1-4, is EAQVTQNPRYLITVTGKKLTVTCSQNMNHEYMSWYRQDPGLGLRQIYYSMNVEVTDKGDVPEGYKVSRKEKRNFPLILESPSPNQTSLYFCASSLSYRRTIRKLFFGSGTQLSVL.

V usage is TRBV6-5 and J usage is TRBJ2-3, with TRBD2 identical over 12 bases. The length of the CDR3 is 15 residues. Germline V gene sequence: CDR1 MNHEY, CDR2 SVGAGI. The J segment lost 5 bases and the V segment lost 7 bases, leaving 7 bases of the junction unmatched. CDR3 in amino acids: CASTWTSGEVDTQYF. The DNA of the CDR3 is TGTGCCAGCACCTGGACTAGCGGGGAGGTAGATACGCAGTATTTT.

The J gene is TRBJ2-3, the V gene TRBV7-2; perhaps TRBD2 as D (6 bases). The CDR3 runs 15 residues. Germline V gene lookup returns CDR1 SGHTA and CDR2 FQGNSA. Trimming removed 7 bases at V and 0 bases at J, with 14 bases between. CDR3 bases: TGTGCCAGCATCCCAGCCCTAGCGAGCACAGATACGCAGTATTTT. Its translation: CASIPALASTDTQYF.

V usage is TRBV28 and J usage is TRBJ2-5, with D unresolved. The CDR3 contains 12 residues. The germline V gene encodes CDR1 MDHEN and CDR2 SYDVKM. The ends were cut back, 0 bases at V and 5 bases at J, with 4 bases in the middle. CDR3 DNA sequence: TGTGCCAGCAGTTTATGCAGGGAGACCCAGTACTTC. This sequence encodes CASSLCRETQYF.

CDR3 DNA sequence: TGCGCCAGCAGCCATCTAAACACCGGGACTAGCGGGACGCTTCTCCAAGAGACCCAGTACTTC. This gives the protein CASSHLNTGTSGTLLQETQYF. The V call is TRBV4-3, the J call TRBJ2-5, with 13 bases aligning to TRBD2. The germline V gene encodes CDR1 LGHNA and CDR2 YSLEER. With 3 bases clipped from V and 1 base from J, the junction kept 17 bases outside the gene matches. CDR3 size: 21 residues.

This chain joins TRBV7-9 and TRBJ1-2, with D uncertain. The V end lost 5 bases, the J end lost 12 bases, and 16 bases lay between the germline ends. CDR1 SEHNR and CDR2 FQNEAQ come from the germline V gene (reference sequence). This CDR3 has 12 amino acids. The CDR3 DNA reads TGTGCCAGCAGCCCCCGGCAGGAGGGAAACACCTTC. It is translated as CASSPRQEGNTF.

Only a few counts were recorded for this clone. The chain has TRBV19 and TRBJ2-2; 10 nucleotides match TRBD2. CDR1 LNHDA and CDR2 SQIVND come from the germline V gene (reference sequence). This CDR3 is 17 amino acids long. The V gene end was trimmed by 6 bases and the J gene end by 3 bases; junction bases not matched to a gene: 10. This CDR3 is CASRPPRLAGDTGELFF. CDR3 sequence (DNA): TGTGCCAGTAGACCGCCACGACTAGCGGGTGACACCGGGGAGCTGTTTTTT.

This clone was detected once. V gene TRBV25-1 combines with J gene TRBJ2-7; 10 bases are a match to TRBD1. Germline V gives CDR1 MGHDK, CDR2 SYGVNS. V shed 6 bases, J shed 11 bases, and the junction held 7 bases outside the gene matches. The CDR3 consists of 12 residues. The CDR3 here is CASRGQGKEEYF. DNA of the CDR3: TGTGCCAGCAGGGGACAGGGGAAGGAGGAGTACTTC.

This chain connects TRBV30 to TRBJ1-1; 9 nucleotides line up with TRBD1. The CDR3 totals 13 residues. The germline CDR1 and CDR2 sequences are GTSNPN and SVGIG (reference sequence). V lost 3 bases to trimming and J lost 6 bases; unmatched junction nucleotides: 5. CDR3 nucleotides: TGTGCCTGGAGGGGGACAGGGTGGTCTGAAGCTTTCTTT. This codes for CAWRGTGWSEAFF.

CDR3 amino acids: CASRPDRNSEQFF. CDR3 bases: TGTGCCAGCAGGCCGGACAGGAACAGTGAGCAGTTCTTC. J is TRBJ2-1 and V is TRBV27, with 7 bases aligning to TRBD1. CDR1 MNHEY and CDR2 SMNVEV come from the germline V gene (reference sequence). Trimming removed 6 bases from V and 9 bases from J; junction bases left unmatched: 8. This CDR3 comprises 13 residues.

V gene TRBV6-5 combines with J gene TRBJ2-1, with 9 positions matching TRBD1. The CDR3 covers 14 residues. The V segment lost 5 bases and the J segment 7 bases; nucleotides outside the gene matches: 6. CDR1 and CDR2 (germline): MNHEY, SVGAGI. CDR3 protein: CASSQDRGGNEQFF. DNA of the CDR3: TGTGCCAGCAGTCAGGACAGGGGCGGTAATGAGCAGTTCTTC.

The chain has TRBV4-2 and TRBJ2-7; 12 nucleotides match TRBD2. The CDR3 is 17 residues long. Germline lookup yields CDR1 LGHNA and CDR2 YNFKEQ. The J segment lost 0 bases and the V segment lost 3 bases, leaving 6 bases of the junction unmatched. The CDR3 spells CASSQGLAGRSSYEQYF. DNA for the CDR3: TGTGCCAGCAGCCAGGGACTAGCGGGTCGTAGCTCCTACGAGCAGTACTTC.

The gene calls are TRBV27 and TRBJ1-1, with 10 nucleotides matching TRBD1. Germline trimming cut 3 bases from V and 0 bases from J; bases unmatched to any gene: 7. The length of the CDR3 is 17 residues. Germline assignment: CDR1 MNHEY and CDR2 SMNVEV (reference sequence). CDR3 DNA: TGTGCCAGCAGTTTGTTTCCGGGACAGGGGATGAACACTGAAGCTTTCTTT. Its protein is CASSLFPGQGMNTEAFF.